This entry features one T cell receptor (beta chain) sequence. Its specificity is not known. This entry belongs to a study of naive and memory T cell subsets. Study results and caveats: Naive repertoires, especially CD8, held a few larger clonotypes, possibly memory cells re-expressing CD45RA.

Both TRBC1 and TRBC2 were covered by a beta constant-region primer of two equimolar oligonucleotides. The ligated cDNA underwent four PCR rounds using SP2 and nested alpha and beta constant-region primers. TCRdb redid the calling of the UMI-ligation and nested PCR reads with MiXCR, one entry per CDR3 protein. This table has 85,000 to 130,000 distinct CDR3 sequences, roughly 15% appearing once. Alpha and beta libraries were amplified separately from the second PCR onward. The sample taken for sequencing was naive CD8+ T cells from blood. This TCR was recovered from a human donor in good health.

CDR3 coding DNA: TGTGCCAGCAGCTTACAGGGAACGGCCCTCGAGCAGTACTTC. It codes for CASSLQGTALEQYF. The chain joins TRBV7-9 to TRBJ2-7, with D possibly TRBD1 on 5 matching bases. This CDR3 is 14 amino acids long. V was shortened by 2 bases and J by 6 bases, with 14 bases between the two germline ends. Per germline, CDR1 SEHNR and CDR2 FQNEAQ (reference sequence).